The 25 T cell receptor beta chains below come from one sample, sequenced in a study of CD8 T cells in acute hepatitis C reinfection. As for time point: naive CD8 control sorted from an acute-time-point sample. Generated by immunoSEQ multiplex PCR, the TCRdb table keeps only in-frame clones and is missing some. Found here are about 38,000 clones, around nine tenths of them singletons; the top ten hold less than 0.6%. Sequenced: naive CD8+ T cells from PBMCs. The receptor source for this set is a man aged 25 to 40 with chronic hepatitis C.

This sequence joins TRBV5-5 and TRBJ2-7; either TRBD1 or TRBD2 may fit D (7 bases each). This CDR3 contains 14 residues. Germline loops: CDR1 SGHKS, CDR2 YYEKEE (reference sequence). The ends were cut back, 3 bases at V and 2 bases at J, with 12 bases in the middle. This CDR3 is CASSSGGGAYEQYF. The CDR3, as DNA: TGTGCCAGCAGCTCAGGGGGAGGGGCCTACGAGCAGTACTTC.

The CDR3: CASSLGGTNNSPLHF. CDR3 nucleotide sequence: TGTGCCAGCAGCCTAGGGGGGACCAATAATTCACCCCTCCACTTT. This rearrangement joins TRBV5-6 to TRBJ1-6; a weak D match, TRBD1 (6 bases). The length of the CDR3 is 15 residues. V was shortened by 4 bases and J by 5 bases, with 13 bases between the two germline ends. Germline assignment: CDR1 SGHDT and CDR2 YYEEEE.

CDR3 sequence reads: CASSDSASGRKRNEQFF. CDR3 nucleotide sequence: TGTGCCAGCAGTGACTCGGCCAGCGGGAGAAAGAGAAATGAGCAGTTCTTC. The chain couples TRBV6-4 to TRBJ2-1; 8 bases agree with TRBD2. Per the germline V gene, CDR1 is MRHNA and CDR2 is SNTAGT. The V segment lost 0 bases and the J segment 7 bases; nucleotides outside the gene matches: 11. This CDR3 contains 17 residues.

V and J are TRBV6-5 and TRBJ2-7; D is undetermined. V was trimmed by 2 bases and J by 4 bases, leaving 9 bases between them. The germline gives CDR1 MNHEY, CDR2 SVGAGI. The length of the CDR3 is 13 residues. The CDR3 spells CASSYRLKYEQYF. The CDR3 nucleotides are TGTGCCAGCAGTTACCGCCTCAAATACGAGCAGTACTTC.

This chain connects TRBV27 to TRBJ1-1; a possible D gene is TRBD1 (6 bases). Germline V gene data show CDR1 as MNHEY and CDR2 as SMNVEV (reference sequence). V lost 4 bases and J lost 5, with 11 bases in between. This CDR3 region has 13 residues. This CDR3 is CASSYNQGTEAFF. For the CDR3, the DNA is TGTGCCAGCAGTTACAATCAGGGGACTGAAGCTTTCTTT.

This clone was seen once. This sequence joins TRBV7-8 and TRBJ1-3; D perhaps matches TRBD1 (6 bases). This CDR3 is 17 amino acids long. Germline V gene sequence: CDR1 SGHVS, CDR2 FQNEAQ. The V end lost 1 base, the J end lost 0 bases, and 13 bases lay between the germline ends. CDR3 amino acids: CASSLVAGAPSGNTIYF. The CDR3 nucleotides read TGTGCCAGCAGCTTAGTGGCAGGGGCTCCCTCTGGAAACACCATATATTTT.

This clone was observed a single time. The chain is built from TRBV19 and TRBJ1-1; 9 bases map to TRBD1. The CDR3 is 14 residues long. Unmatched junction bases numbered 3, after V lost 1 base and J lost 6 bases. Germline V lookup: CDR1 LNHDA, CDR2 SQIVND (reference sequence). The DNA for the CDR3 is TGTGCCAGTAGTATAGGGACAGGGGCCCCTGAAGCTTTCTTT. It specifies CASSIGTGAPEAFF.

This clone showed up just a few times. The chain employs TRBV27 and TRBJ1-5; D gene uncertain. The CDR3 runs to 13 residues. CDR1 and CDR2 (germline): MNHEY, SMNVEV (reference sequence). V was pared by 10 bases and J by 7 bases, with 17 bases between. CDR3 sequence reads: CATGRFAFQPQHF. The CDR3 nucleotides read TGTGCCACCGGTCGGTTTGCCTTCCAGCCCCAGCATTTT.

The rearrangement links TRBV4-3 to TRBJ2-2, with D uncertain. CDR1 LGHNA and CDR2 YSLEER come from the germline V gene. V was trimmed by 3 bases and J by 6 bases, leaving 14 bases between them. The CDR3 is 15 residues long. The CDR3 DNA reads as TGCGCCAGCAGCCACGAAAATACCTACGCCGGGGAGCTGTTTTTT. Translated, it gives CASSHENTYAGELFF.

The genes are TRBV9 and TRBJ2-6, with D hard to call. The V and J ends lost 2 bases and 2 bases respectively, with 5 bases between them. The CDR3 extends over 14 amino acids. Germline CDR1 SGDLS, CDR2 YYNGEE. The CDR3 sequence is CASSVGPGANVLTF. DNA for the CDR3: TGTGCCAGCAGCGTGGGTCCTGGGGCCAACGTCCTGACTTTC. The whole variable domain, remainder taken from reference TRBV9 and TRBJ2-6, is DSGVTQTPKHLITATGQRVTLRCSPRSGDLSVYWYQQSLDQGLQFLIQYYNGEERAKGNILERFSAQQFPDLHSELNLSSLELGDSALYFCASSVGPGANVLTFGAGSRLTVL.

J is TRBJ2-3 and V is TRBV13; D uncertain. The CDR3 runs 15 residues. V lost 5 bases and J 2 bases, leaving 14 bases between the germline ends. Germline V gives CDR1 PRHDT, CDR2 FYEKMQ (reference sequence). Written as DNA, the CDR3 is TGTGCCAGCAGCCCTAGAGACTCCGTCACAGATACGCAGTATTTT. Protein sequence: CASSPRDSVTDTQYF.

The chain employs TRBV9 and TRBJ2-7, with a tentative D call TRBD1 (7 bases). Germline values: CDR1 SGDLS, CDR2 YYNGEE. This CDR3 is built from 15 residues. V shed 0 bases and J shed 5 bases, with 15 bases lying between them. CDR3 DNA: TGTGCCAGCAGCGTAGGGGCAGGGGGAGGTCACGAGCAGTACTTC. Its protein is CASSVGAGGGHEQYF.

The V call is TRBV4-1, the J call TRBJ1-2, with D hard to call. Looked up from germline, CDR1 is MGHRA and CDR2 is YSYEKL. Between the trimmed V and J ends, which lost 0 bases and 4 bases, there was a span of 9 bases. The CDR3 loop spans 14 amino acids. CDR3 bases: TGCGCCAGCAGCCAAGAAGGCTCCAGCTATGGCTACACCTTC. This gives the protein CASSQEGSSYGYTF.

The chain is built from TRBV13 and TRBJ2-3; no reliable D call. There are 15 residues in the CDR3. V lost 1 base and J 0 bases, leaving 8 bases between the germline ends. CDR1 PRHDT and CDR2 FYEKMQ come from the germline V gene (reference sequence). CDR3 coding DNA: TGTGCCAGCAGCTTAGACGTTACTAGCACAGATACGCAGTATTTT. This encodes CASSLDVTSTDTQYF.

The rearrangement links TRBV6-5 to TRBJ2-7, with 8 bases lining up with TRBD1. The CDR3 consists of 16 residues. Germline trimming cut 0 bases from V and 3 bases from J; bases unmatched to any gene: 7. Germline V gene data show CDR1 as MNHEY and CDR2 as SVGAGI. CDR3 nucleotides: TGTGCCAGCAGTTACTCCGCCGGGACAGGCAGCTACGAGCAGTACTTC. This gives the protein CASSYSAGTGSYEQYF.

Here the CDR3 DNA reads TGTGCCAGCAGTTTTTACCCGGGACAGGAGCAGTTCTTC. This encodes CASSFYPGQEQFF. The chain recombines TRBV27 with TRBJ2-1; 7 bases line up with TRBD1. This CDR3 contains 13 residues. From germline, CDR1 is MNHEY and CDR2 SMNVEV (reference sequence). J was trimmed by 10 bases and V by 3 bases; bases with no gene match: 6.

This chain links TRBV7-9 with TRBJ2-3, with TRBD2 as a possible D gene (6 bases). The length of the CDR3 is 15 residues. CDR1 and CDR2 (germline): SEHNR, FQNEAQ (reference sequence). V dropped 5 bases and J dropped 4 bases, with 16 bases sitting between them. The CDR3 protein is CASSNGGVGADTQYF. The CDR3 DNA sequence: TGTGCCAGCAGCAACGGGGGAGTAGGCGCAGATACGCAGTATTTT.

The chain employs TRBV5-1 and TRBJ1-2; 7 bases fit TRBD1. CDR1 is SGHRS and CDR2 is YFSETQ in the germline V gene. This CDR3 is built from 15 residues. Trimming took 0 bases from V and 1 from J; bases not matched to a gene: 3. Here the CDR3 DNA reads TGCGCCAGCAGCTTGGTGGGACAGAGTAACTATGGCTACACCTTC. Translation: CASSLVGQSNYGYTF.

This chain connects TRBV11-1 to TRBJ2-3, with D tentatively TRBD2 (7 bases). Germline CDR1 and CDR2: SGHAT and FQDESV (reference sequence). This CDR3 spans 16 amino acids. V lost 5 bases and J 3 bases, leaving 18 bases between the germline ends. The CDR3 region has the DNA TGTGCCAGCAGCCTAAGGGGGGGGCCGGAAACAGATACGCAGTATTTT. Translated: CASSLRGGPETDTQYF.

In nucleotides, the CDR3 is TGTGCCAGCAGCGGTGGAGGGGGCGACGAGCAGTACTTC. It codes for CASSGGGGDEQYF. The V and J genes are TRBV9 and TRBJ2-7; a weak D match, TRBD1 (7 bases). The CDR3 runs to 13 residues. Deletions cut 3 bases from V and 5 bases from J, with 12 bases between. CDR1 is SGDLS, CDR2 YYNGEE, per germline. The whole variable domain, filled in from reference TRBV9 and TRBJ2-7, reads DSGVTQTPKHLITATGQRVTLRCSPRSGDLSVYWYQQSLDQGLQFLIQYYNGEERAKGNILERFSAQQFPDLHSELNLSSLELGDSALYFCASSGGGGDEQYFGPGTRLTVT.

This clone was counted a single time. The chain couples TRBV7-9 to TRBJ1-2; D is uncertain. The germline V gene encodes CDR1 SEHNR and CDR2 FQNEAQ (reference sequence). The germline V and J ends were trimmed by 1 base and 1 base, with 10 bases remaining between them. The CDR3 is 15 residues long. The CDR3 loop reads CASSLGARVNYGYTF. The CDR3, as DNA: TGTGCCAGCAGCTTAGGGGCGCGGGTTAACTATGGCTACACCTTC.

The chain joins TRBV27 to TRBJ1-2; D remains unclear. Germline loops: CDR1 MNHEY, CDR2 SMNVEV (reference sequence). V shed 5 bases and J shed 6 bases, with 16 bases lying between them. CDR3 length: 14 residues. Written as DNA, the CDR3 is TGTGCCAGCAGTAAGAGGGCTAACCTTGATGGCTACACCTTC. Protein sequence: CASSKRANLDGYTF.

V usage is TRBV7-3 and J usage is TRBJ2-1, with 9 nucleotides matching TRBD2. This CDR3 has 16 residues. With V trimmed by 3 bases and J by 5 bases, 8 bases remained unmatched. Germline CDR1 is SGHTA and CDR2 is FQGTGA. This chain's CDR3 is CASSLGLAGINNEQFF. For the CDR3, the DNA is TGTGCCAGCAGCTTGGGGCTAGCGGGGATTAACAATGAGCAGTTCTTC.

The CDR3 sequence is CSVDSNYGYTF. The CDR3 coding sequence is TGCAGCGTTGACTCTAACTATGGCTACACCTTC. This rearrangement joins TRBV29-1 to TRBJ1-2, with unresolved D. The CDR3 contains 11 residues. The germline V gene has CDR1 SQVTM and CDR2 ANQGSEA. V was shortened by 3 bases and J by 0 bases, with 2 bases between the two germline ends.

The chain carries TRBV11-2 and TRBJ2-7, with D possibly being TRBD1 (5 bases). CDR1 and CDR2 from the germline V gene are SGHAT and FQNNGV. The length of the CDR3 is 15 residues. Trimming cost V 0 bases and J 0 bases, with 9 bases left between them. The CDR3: CASSLEYRSSYEQYF. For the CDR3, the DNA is TGTGCCAGCAGCTTAGAGTACAGGAGCTCCTACGAGCAGTACTTC.